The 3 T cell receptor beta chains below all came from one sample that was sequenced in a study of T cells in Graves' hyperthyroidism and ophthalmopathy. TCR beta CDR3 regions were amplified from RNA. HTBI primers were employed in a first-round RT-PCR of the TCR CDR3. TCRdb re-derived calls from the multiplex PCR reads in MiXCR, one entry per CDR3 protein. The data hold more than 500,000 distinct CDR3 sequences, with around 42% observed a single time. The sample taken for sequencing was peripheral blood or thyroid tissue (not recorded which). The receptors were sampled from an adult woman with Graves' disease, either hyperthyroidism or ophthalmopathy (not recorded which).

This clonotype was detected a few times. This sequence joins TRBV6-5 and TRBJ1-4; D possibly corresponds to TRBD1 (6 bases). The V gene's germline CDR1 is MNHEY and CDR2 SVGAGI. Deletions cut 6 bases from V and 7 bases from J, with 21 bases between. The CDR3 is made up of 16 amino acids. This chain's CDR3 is CASRAGTNAFSEKLFF. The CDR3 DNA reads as TGTGCCAGCAGGGCCGGGACAAACGCCTTCAGTGAAAAACTGTTTTTT.

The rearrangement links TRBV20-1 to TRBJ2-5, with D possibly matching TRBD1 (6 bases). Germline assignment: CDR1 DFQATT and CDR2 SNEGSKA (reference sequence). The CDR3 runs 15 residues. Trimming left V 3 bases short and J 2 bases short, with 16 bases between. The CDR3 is CSARGAMAEQETQYF. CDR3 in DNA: TGCAGTGCTAGGGGGGCAATGGCGGAGCAAGAGACCCAGTACTTC.

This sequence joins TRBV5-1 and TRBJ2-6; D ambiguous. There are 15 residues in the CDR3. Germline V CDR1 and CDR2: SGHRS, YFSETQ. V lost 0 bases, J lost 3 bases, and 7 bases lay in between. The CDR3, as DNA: TGCGCCAGCAGCTTGGAGGCACATGGGGCCAACGTCCTGACTTTC. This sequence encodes CASSLEAHGANVLTF.